The sequence of this T cell receptor beta chain was determined in a study of blood T cell repertoires in COVID-19. Measured with immunoSEQ multiplex PCR; TCRdb has only the in-frame clones, and not every one. This sample has 150,000 to 200,000 clones, with over 75% found just once. The CDR3 has 12 residues. Trimming cost V 8 bases and J 2 bases, with 7 bases left between them. The receptor was derived from a man over 45 who had recovered from COVID-19. The material sequenced was PBMCs or T cells enriched from blood (not recorded which). The chain links TRBV12-3 or TRBV12-4 to TRBJ1-3; no reliable D call. Here the CDR3 reads CASSEAGNTIYF. The CDR3 DNA sequence: TGTGCCAGCTCCGAGGCTGGAAACACCATATATTTT.